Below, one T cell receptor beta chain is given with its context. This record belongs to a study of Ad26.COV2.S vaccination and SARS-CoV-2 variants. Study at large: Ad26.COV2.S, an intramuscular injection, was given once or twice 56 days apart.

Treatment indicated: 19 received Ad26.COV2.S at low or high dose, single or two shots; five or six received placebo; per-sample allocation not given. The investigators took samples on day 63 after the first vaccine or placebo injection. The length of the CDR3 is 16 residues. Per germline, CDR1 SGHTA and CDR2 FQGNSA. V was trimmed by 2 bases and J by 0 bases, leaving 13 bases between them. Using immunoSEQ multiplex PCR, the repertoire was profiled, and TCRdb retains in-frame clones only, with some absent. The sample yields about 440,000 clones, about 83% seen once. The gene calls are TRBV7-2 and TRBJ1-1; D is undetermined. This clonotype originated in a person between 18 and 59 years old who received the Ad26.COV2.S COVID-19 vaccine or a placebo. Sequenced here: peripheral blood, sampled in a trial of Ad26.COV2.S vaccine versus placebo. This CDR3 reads CASSLPLSPLNTEAFF. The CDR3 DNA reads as TGTGCCAGCAGCTTACCACTTTCCCCATTGAACACTGAAGCTTTCTTT. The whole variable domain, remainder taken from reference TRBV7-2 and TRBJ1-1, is GAGVSQSPSNKVTEKGKDVELRCDPISGHTALYWYRQSLGQGLEFLIYFQGNSAPDKSGLPSDRFSAERTGGSVSTLTIQRTQQEDSAVYLCASSLPLSPLNTEAFFGQGTRLTVV.